One sample yielded the 30 T cell receptor beta chains listed below, sequenced in a study of T cells in Graves' hyperthyroidism and ophthalmopathy. The investigators amplified TCR beta CDR3 regions from RNA transcripts. First-round RT-PCR of the TCR CDR3 relied on the HTBI primer set. TCRdb redid the calling of the multiplex PCR reads with MiXCR, one entry per CDR3 protein. The sample records approximately 700,000 distinct CDR3 sequences, roughly 46% being singletons. The sample was peripheral blood or thyroid tissue (not recorded which). The source of these receptors is an adult man with Graves' disease, either hyperthyroidism or ophthalmopathy (not recorded which).

The V gene is TRBV24-1, the J gene TRBJ1-1, with D tentatively TRBD1 (5 bases). This CDR3 contains 12 residues. The V gene lost 7 bases and the J gene lost 6 bases, with 11 bases spanning the gap. In germline, CDR1 is KGHDR, CDR2 SFDVKD. The CDR3, as DNA: TGTGCCACCAGCTCAGGGAGGGCTGAAGCTTTCTTT. Protein sequence: CATSSGRAEAFF.

Turning to this clonotype: The final CDR3 position lacks the conserved phenylalanine or tryptophan, pointing to a likely read error. Because the CDR3's place on the DNA is in doubt, the DNA is left out and the CDR3 is given as listed by TCRdb. V usage is TRBV15 and J usage is TRBJ1-6; the table's D call TRBD1 went unverified against the DNA. The CDR3 is 11 residues long, counting both termini. The germline gives CDR1 LNHNV, CDR2 YYDKDF (reference sequence). This CDR3 is CATSRDRPQTG.

This clonotype was recorded a few times. This chain links TRBV12-3 or TRBV12-4 with TRBJ1-2; D is perhaps TRBD1 (6 bases). Trimming pared 6 bases from V and 5 bases from J, leaving 16 bases between. The CDR3 runs 14 residues. This CDR3 is CASSPGQLLYGYTF. CDR3 DNA sequence: TGTGCCAGCAGCCCGGGACAACTACTTTATGGCTACACCTTC.

This clonotype was seen many times. CDR3 nucleotides: TGTGCCAGCAGCTTCTTGCCGAGCGGGAGCCCCCTCGTGCTCTACTTC. Amino acid sequence: CASSFLPSGSPLVLYF. The rearrangement uses TRBV7-9 and TRBJ2-5; 8 bases fit TRBD2. The CDR3 contains 16 residues. CDR1 SEHNR and CDR2 FQNEAQ come from the germline V gene (reference sequence). The V segment lost 3 bases and the J segment 14 bases; nucleotides outside the gene matches: 20.

Of note for this clonotype: The junction shows a germline mismatch at one end, possibly a read error. The V call is TRBV9, the J call TRBJ1-4; TRBD1 might be the D (5 bases). CDR1 SGDLS and CDR2 YYNGEE come from the germline V gene. This CDR3 contains 16 residues. The CDR3 region has the DNA TGTGCCAGCAGCGTAGTTTCGAGACAGTCAAATGAAAAACTGCTTTTT. Translating gives CASSVVSRQSNEKLLF.

This clonotype has a count of ten or more. V and J are TRBV10-3 and TRBJ1-1; D call uncertain. Germline V gene data show CDR1 as ENHRY and CDR2 as SYGVKD. The V and J ends lost 2 bases and 1 base respectively, with 5 bases between them. This CDR3 has 13 residues. In DNA, the CDR3 is TGTGCCATCAGTGAGCAAAGGAACACTGAAGCTTTCTTT. Amino acid sequence: CAISEQRNTEAFF.

This clonotype has at least ten counts. V and J are TRBV7-3 and TRBJ2-2; tentative D call: TRBD2 (5 bases). CDR3 length: 11 amino acids. Germline CDR1 reads SGHTA; CDR2 reads FQGTGA. The CDR3 here is CASGGTGELFF. CDR3 DNA sequence: TGTGCGAGCGGCGGGACCGGGGAGCTGTTTTTT. Variable domain in full (rest from reference TRBV7-3 and TRBJ2-2): GAGVSQTPSNKVTEKGKYVELRCDPISGHTALYWYRQSLGQGPEFLIYFQGTGAADDSGLPNDRFFAVRPEGSVSTLKIQRTERGDSAVYLCASGGTGELFFGEGSRLTVL.

V gene TRBV29-1 combines with J gene TRBJ1-1; 7 nucleotides line up with TRBD1. CDR3 length: 14 amino acids. V dropped 4 bases and J dropped 5; count of bases not matched to a gene: 10. Germline values: CDR1 SQVTM, CDR2 ANQGSEA. The CDR3 spells CSVVGRGLRTEAFF. Here the CDR3 DNA reads TGCAGCGTTGTTGGGAGGGGGCTTAGAACTGAAGCTTTCTTT. Filled out from reference TRBV29-1 and TRBJ1-1, the complete variable domain reads SAVISQKPSRDICQRGTSLTIQCQVDSQVTMMFWYRQQPGQSLTLIATANQGSEATYESGFVIDKFPISRPNLTFSTLTVSNMSPEDSSIYLCSVVGRGLRTEAFFGQGTRLTVV.

This rearrangement joins TRBV7-9 to TRBJ2-5; no definite D call. CDR1 and CDR2 (germline): SEHNR, FQNEAQ (reference sequence). The V and J ends lost 3 bases and 2 bases respectively, with 7 bases between them. This CDR3 contains 13 residues. The CDR3 sequence: CASSLVQQETQYF. The CDR3 DNA reads TGTGCCAGCAGCTTGGTTCAACAAGAGACCCAGTACTTC.

This clonotype showed up many times. The V gene is TRBV6-1, the J gene TRBJ2-2; D remains ambiguous. V lost 1 base, J lost 2 bases, and 8 bases lay in between. The CDR3 runs to 15 residues. Germline CDR1 MNHNS, CDR2 SASEGT. The CDR3 DNA is TGTGCCAGCAGTGAAGGGTGGTTCAACACCGGGGAGCTGTTTTTT. It encodes CASSEGWFNTGELFF.

This clonotype was recorded many times. J is TRBJ1-5 and V is TRBV2, with a weak D call TRBD1 (5 bases). Germline values: CDR1 SNHLY, CDR2 FYNNEI. The CDR3 has 14 residues. V lost 6 bases to trimming and J lost 3 bases, with 12 bases between them. The chain's CDR3 is CASSLDSYNQPQHF. The CDR3 bases are TGTGCCAGCAGCCTAGACAGTTACAATCAGCCCCAGCATTTT.

CDR3 DNA: TGCAGTGATGACAGGAGCAGCACTGAAGCTTTCTTT. Translated: CSDDRSSTEAFF. This chain connects TRBV29-1 to TRBJ1-1; D possibly corresponds to TRBD1 (6 bases). Germline CDR1 reads SQVTM; CDR2 reads ANQGSEA. CDR3 size: 12 residues.

This chain connects TRBV7-9 to TRBJ2-5; maybe TRBD1 (6 bases). The germline V gene has CDR1 SEHNR and CDR2 FQNEAQ (reference sequence). CDR3 length equals 15 residues. Trimming stripped 5 bases from V and 5 bases from J, with 18 bases between. For the CDR3, the DNA is TGTGCCAGCAGCCAAAACCCCAGGGGCCAGGAGACCCAGTACTTC. It translates to CASSQNPRGQETQYF.

The genes are TRBV10-3 and TRBJ2-3; D perhaps matches TRBD1 (6 bases). This CDR3 is 13 amino acids long. The germline V and J ends were trimmed by 6 bases and 6 bases, with 13 bases remaining between them. Germline V gene sequence: CDR1 ENHRY, CDR2 SYGVKD. The CDR3 DNA reads TGTGCCATCAGGCAAACAGGGACGGATACGCAGTATTTT. Protein sequence: CAIRQTGTDTQYF.

The count of this clonotype is one. A read error is possible here, since a much larger clone lies one base away. The chain uses TRBV12-3 or TRBV12-4 and TRBJ2-5; the D is unclear. This CDR3 is built from 14 residues. The chain's CDR3 is CASSLRPSAETQHF. CDR3 DNA sequence: TGTGCCAGCAGTTTGAGACCCTCGGCCGAGACCCAGCACTTC.

There are many counts of this clonotype. J is TRBJ1-6 and V is TRBV12-3 or TRBV12-4; 9 positions agree with TRBD1. The CDR3 is 13 residues long. V was pared by 7 bases and J by 7 bases, with 2 bases of the junction left unmatched. Here the CDR3 DNA reads TGTGCCAGCACGGACAGGGGAAATTCACCCCTCCACTTT. This gives the protein CASTDRGNSPLHF.

V is TRBV29-1 and J is TRBJ1-1; D is ambiguous. Per germline, CDR1 SQVTM and CDR2 ANQGSEA. The CDR3 runs 12 residues. Deletions cut 3 bases from V and 0 bases from J, with 5 bases between. CDR3 DNA: TGCAGCGTTGATTTCATGAACACTGAAGCTTTCTTT. It is translated as CSVDFMNTEAFF.

As regards this clonotype: Compared with germline, one end of the junction differs, possibly owing to a read error. The V gene is TRBV6-5, the J gene TRBJ2-2, with a tentative D call TRBD2 (6 bases). The CDR3 has 15 residues. The V gene's germline CDR1 is MNHEY and CDR2 SVGAGI. The CDR3: CAISEGSASAGELFF. The CDR3, as DNA: TGTGCCATCAGTGAAGGGTCGGCTAGCGCCGGGGAGCTGTTTTTT.

This clonotype has only a few counts. This sequence joins TRBV2 and TRBJ2-2, with 8 bases aligning to TRBD1. The CDR3 spans 15 residues. The ends lost 3 bases at V and 5 bases at J; junction bases unmatched: 5. Germline CDR1 and CDR2: SNHLY and FYNNEI. The CDR3 coding sequence is TGTGCCAGCAGTGAGCGGACAGGGAATACCGGGGAGCTGTTTTTT. Protein: CASSERTGNTGELFF.

This chain connects TRBV7-9 to TRBJ2-2; D is undetermined. CDR1 and CDR2 (germline): SEHNR, FQNEAQ (reference sequence). The CDR3 extends over 15 amino acids. V was cut by 0 bases and J by 1 base, with 6 bases left in between. CDR3 region: CASSLADMNTGELFF. The CDR3 nucleotides read TGTGCCAGCAGCTTAGCGGATATGAACACCGGGGAGCTGTTTTTT. Filled out from reference TRBV7-9 and TRBJ2-2, the complete variable domain reads DTGVSQNPRHKITKRGQNVTFRCDPISEHNRLYWYRQTLGQGPEFLTYFQNEAQLEKSRLLSDRFSAERPKGSFSTLEIQRTEQGDSAMYLCASSLADMNTGELFFGEGSRLTVL.

There are a few counts of this clonotype. The chain uses TRBV28 and TRBJ1-4; 7 positions match TRBD1. Trimming at V came to 6 bases and at J to 0 bases, leaving 4 bases not matched to a gene. There are 15 residues in the CDR3. CDR1 and CDR2 (germline): MDHEN, SYDVKM. CDR3 region: CASSTGQSTNEKLFF. CDR3 sequence (DNA): TGTGCCAGCAGCACGGGACAGTCAACTAATGAAAAACTGTTTTTT.

This clonotype was counted at least ten times. J is TRBJ1-5 and V is TRBV19; D remains ambiguous. V was trimmed by 4 bases and J by 7 bases, leaving 8 bases between them. CDR3 length: 12 residues. The germline gives CDR1 LNHDA, CDR2 SQIVND (reference sequence). CDR3 residues: CASSTVRQPQHF. The CDR3 DNA reads as TGTGCCAGTAGTACCGTTCGGCAGCCCCAGCATTTT.

Comments on this clonotype: This CDR3 is missing its conserved last phenylalanine or tryptophan, likely due to a read error. CDR3 residues: CASSLLTGASPNYGYTL. The CDR3 DNA reads TGTGCCAGCAGCTTATTGACAGGAGCCTCTCCGAACTATGGCTACACCCTC. The chain couples TRBV7-9 to TRBJ1-2; tentatively, D is TRBD1 (6 bases). Trimming cost V 2 bases and J 2 bases, with 18 bases left between them. Germline values: CDR1 SEHNR, CDR2 FQNEAQ (reference sequence). This CDR3 has 17 residues.

This chain connects TRBV2 to TRBJ1-5; no clear D gene. CDR3 length: 11 amino acids. The V gene's germline CDR1 is SNHLY and CDR2 FYNNEI. V gave up 4 bases and J gave up 11 bases, with 9 bases separating them. The CDR3 nucleotides read TGTGCCAGCAGTGGGCAAGAGACCCAGCATTTT. Its translation: CASSGQETQHF.

This chain joins TRBV7-2 and TRBJ1-4; 8 bases fit TRBD1. Trimming cost V 1 base and J 8 bases; bases outside gene matches: 15. CDR3 length: 18 residues. The germline CDR1 and CDR2 sequences are SGHTA and FQGNSA. CDR3 sequence reads: CASSLVANTGTGSEKLFF. The CDR3, as DNA: TGTGCCAGCAGCTTAGTCGCGAACACCGGGACAGGAAGCGAAAAACTGTTTTTT.

This clonotype was seen repeatedly, ten times or more. The chain combines TRBV29-1 with TRBJ1-1; D uncertain. The germline gives CDR1 SQVTM, CDR2 ANQGSEA. CDR3 length: 11 amino acids. V dropped 2 bases and J dropped 7 bases, with 8 bases sitting between them. The CDR3 spells CSVEQISEAFF. CDR3 nucleotides: TGCAGCGTTGAACAGATTAGTGAAGCTTTCTTT.

J is TRBJ1-6 and V is TRBV5-4, with D hard to call. V lost 1 base, J lost 6 bases, and 11 bases lay in between. From germline, CDR1 is SGHNT and CDR2 YYREEE (reference sequence). The CDR3 extends over 15 amino acids. As DNA, the CDR3 is TGTGCCAGCAGCTTGACCAGGTCTTTTAATTCACCCCTCCACTTT. Translation: CASSLTRSFNSPLHF.

This clonotype was found many times. CDR3 residues: CSVEALNYGYTF. CDR3 coding DNA: TGCAGCGTTGAGGCATTAAACTATGGCTACACCTTC. This rearrangement joins TRBV29-1 to TRBJ1-2; D not certain. Germline values: CDR1 SQVTM, CDR2 ANQGSEA. The CDR3 runs 12 residues. V dropped 3 bases and J dropped 2 bases, with 7 bases sitting between them.

CDR3 DNA sequence: TGTGCCATCAGTGCCGCTAGGACAGGGGGCCAAGAGACCCAGTACTTC. Its protein product is CAISAARTGGQETQYF. The chain uses TRBV10-3 and TRBJ2-5; 10 bases agree with TRBD1. The V segment lost 4 bases and the J segment 1 base; nucleotides outside the gene matches: 6. The CDR3 extends over 16 amino acids. From germline, CDR1 is ENHRY and CDR2 SYGVKD.

The chain is built from TRBV20-1 and TRBJ2-7, with 7 nucleotides matching TRBD2. Trimming removed 0 bases from V and 4 bases from J; junction bases left unmatched: 12. The CDR3 has 16 residues. Germline V gene lookup returns CDR1 DFQATT and CDR2 SNEGSKA (reference sequence). Written as DNA, the CDR3 is TGCAGTGCTAGAGAAGATCTGGGGGGAGGGCCTTACGAGCAGTACTTC. Its translation is CSAREDLGGGPYEQYF.